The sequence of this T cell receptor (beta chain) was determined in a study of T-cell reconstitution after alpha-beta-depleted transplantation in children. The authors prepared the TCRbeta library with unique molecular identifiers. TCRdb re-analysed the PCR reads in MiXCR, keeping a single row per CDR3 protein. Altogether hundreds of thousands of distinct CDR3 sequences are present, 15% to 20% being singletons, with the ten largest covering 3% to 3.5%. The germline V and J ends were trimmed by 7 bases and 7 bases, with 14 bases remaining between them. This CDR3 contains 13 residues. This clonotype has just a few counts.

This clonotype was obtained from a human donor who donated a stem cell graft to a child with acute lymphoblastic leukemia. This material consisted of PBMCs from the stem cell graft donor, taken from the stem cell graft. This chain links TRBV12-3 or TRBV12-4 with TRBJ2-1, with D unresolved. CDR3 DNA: TGTGCCAGCACCCTACAACCTCTAAATGAGCAGTTCTTC. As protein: CASTLQPLNEQFF.